Listed here are 32 T cell receptor beta chains from one sample, sequenced in a study of OX40 agonist ivuxolimab in advanced cancers. Profiled with immunoSEQ multiplex PCR; TCRdb holds only in-frame clones, not every one. There are about 84,000 clones in the sample; 85% to 95% occur only once, and approximately 11% lies in the top ten. The sample was CD4+ or CD8+ T cells sorted from blood, taken in a trial of the OX40 agonist ivuxolimab. The receptors here all came from an adult with an advanced solid tumor such as melanoma, head and neck, liver or kidney cancer.

The chain couples TRBV4-3 to TRBJ1-5, with D uncertain. The CDR3 has 15 amino acids. The germline V and J ends were trimmed by 0 bases and 3 bases, with 9 bases remaining between them. Germline CDR1 is LGHNA and CDR2 is YSLEER. The CDR3 bases are TGCGCCAGCAGCCAAGACCGCAGTTCCAATCAGCCCCAGCATTTT. Its translation: CASSQDRSSNQPQHF.

The rearrangement links TRBV7-9 to TRBJ2-2; TRBD2 aligns across 9 bases. This CDR3 is built from 19 residues. From germline, CDR1 is SEHNR and CDR2 FQNEAQ (reference sequence). V was clipped by 5 bases and J by 1 base; unmatched bases: 14. CDR3 DNA sequence: TGTGCCAGCAGCCAAACGAAGGGGCTAGCGGGGATGAACACCGGGGAGCTGTTTTTT. Protein sequence: CASSQTKGLAGMNTGELFF.

V gene TRBV27 combines with J gene TRBJ2-3; 14 positions match TRBD2. CDR3 length: 16 residues. The V gene end was trimmed by 5 bases and the J gene end by 8 bases; junction bases not matched to a gene: 9. Germline CDR1 MNHEY, CDR2 SMNVEV (reference sequence). DNA of the CDR3: TGTGCCAGCAGTCAGGGGACTAGCGGGAGAGGGGGTACGCAGTATTTT. Translation gives CASSQGTSGRGGTQYF.

This chain connects TRBV27 to TRBJ2-2; D is perhaps TRBD1 (6 bases). V was cut by 2 bases and J by 2 bases, with 9 bases left in between. Germline V CDR1 and CDR2: MNHEY, SMNVEV (reference sequence). The CDR3 totals 15 residues. The CDR3 spells CASSLKGDNTGELFF. The DNA for the CDR3 is TGTGCCAGCAGTTTAAAGGGGGACAACACCGGGGAGCTGTTTTTT.

The rearrangement uses TRBV6-6 and TRBJ2-7; D remains ambiguous. Germline V gene sequence: CDR1 MNHNY, CDR2 SVGAGI (reference sequence). The V end was cut by 0 bases, the J end by 5 bases, with 5 bases between. This CDR3 region has 12 residues. CDR3: CASSYSYNEQYF. Here the CDR3 DNA reads TGTGCCAGCAGTTACTCTTATAACGAGCAGTACTTC.

This clone was observed once. The rearrangement joins TRBV4-1 to TRBJ1-1; no clear D gene. The CDR3 totals 14 residues. The germline V gene has CDR1 MGHRA and CDR2 YSYEKL. V was clipped by 4 bases and J by 6 bases, with 15 bases between them. The CDR3 DNA reads TGCGCCAGCAGCCCACTCCCCGGCAGCCCTGAAGCTTTCTTT. This gives the protein CASSPLPGSPEAFF.

The CDR3 nucleotides read TGTGCCAGCAGCCTAGGACTAGCGGGAGGGCTTGGGGATACGCAGTATTTT. This codes for CASSLGLAGGLGDTQYF. The chain has TRBV9 and TRBJ2-3; 15 positions match TRBD2. The V gene's germline CDR1 is SGDLS and CDR2 YYNGEE. V shed 4 bases and J 6 bases; nucleotides not matched to a gene: 9. CDR3 length equals 17 residues.

The rearrangement links TRBV5-4 to TRBJ1-1, with 7 bases matching TRBD1. Looked up from germline, CDR1 is SGHNT and CDR2 is YYREEE (reference sequence). With V trimmed by 3 bases and J by 3 bases, 5 bases remained unmatched. The CDR3 is made up of 14 amino acids. As DNA, the CDR3 is TGTGCCAGCAGCTCCCAGGGGGACTACACTGAAGCTTTCTTT. Its translation: CASSSQGDYTEAFF.

The chain joins TRBV7-2 to TRBJ2-5, with 8 bases matching TRBD2. J lost 0 bases, V lost 1 base, and 4 bases had no gene match. The V gene's germline CDR1 is SGHTA and CDR2 FQGNSA. This CDR3 region has 16 residues. The CDR3 spells CASSLGVAGNQETQYF. Here the CDR3 DNA reads TGTGCCAGCAGCTTAGGGGTAGCGGGGAACCAAGAGACCCAGTACTTC. Variable domain in full (rest from reference TRBV7-2 and TRBJ2-5): GAGVSQSPSNKVTEKGKDVELRCDPISGHTALYWYRQSLGQGLEFLIYFQGNSAPDKSGLPSDRFSAERTGGSVSTLTIQRTQQEDSAVYLCASSLGVAGNQETQYFGPGTRLLVL.

With respect to this clone: This CDR3 is also generated by other DNA sequences in the sample. The chain joins TRBV7-8 to TRBJ2-7; TRBD2 is a possible D gene (6 bases). The V end lost 1 base, the J end lost 4 bases, and 8 bases lay between the germline ends. Per the germline V gene, CDR1 is SGHVS and CDR2 is FQNEAQ. The CDR3 is 13 residues long. The CDR3 region is CASSLGRGYEQYF. As DNA, the CDR3 is TGTGCCAGCAGCTTAGGACGGGGGTACGAGCAGTACTTC.

This chain links TRBV6-5 with TRBJ1-1; D remains unclear. Germline CDR1 and CDR2: MNHEY and SVGAGI. Trimming took off 7 bases at V and 4 bases at J, with 13 bases between the two ends. The CDR3 extends over 13 amino acids. The CDR3 loop is CASIDPGITEAFF. Here the CDR3 DNA reads TGTGCCAGCATAGACCCCGGGATCACTGAAGCTTTCTTT.

V is TRBV23-1 and J is TRBJ2-2; the match to TRBD2 covers 9 bases. TRBV23-1 is an ORF, and what it does is uncertain. The J segment lost 2 bases and the V segment lost 2 bases, leaving 3 bases of the junction unmatched. CDR3 size: 16 residues. CDR3 in DNA: TGCGCCAGCAGTCAAGGGCTAGCGGGAAACACCGGGGAGCTGTTTTTT. Protein product: CASSQGLAGNTGELFF.

This chain links TRBV4-2 with TRBJ2-7; possible D gene TRBD2, 6 bases. The ends were cut back, 1 base at V and 5 bases at J, with 15 bases in the middle. The CDR3 totals 15 residues. CDR1 and CDR2 from the germline V gene are LGHNA and YNFKEQ. The CDR3 DNA reads as TGTGCCAGCAGCCAAGTATCCTCGACTAGACACGAGCAGTACTTC. This gives the protein CASSQVSSTRHEQYF.

This chain links TRBV25-1 with TRBJ1-2; D might be TRBD1 (5 bases). This CDR3 is 14 amino acids long. V lost 2 bases and J lost 2, with 9 bases in between. The V gene's germline CDR1 is MGHDK and CDR2 SYGVNS. The CDR3 region has the DNA TGTGCCAGCAGTGAACGGGGGGAAAACTATGGCTACACCTTC. Translated, it gives CASSERGENYGYTF.

The chain carries TRBV4-1 and TRBJ2-3, with TRBD2 matching 8 bases. This CDR3 region has 18 residues. Germline V CDR1 and CDR2: MGHRA, YSYEKL. Trimming cost V 1 base and J 0 bases; bases outside gene matches: 9. CDR3 residues: CASSQGPVGGRSTDTQYF. As DNA, the CDR3 is TGCGCCAGCAGCCAAGGCCCTGTAGGCGGGAGGAGCACAGATACGCAGTATTTT.

The chain joins TRBV30 to TRBJ2-7; D remains ambiguous. Trimming pared 2 bases from V and 4 bases from J, leaving 15 bases between. The CDR3 extends over 14 amino acids. Per germline, CDR1 GTSNPN and CDR2 SVGIG (reference sequence). The CDR3 reads CAWSPNGFWYEQYF. CDR3 nucleotide sequence: TGTGCCTGGAGTCCCAACGGGTTTTGGTACGAGCAGTACTTC.

The chain employs TRBV4-2 and TRBJ2-2; TRBD2 agrees at 10 bases. CDR3 size: 18 residues. Trimming removed 1 base from V and 4 bases from J; junction bases left unmatched: 9. Germline V gives CDR1 LGHNA, CDR2 YNFKEQ. Here the CDR3 reads CASSQVTAGGPGTGELFF. CDR3 nucleotides: TGTGCCAGCAGCCAAGTAACAGCGGGAGGGCCGGGCACCGGGGAGCTGTTTTTT.

The J gene is TRBJ1-1, the V gene TRBV30; 9 bases line up with TRBD1. Germline values: CDR1 GTSNPN, CDR2 SVGIG (reference sequence). With 2 bases clipped from V and 7 bases from J, the junction kept 11 bases outside the gene matches. This CDR3 is built from 15 residues. CDR3 DNA: TGTGCCTGGAGTCGGGACAGGGTTCGGAATGATGAAGCTTTCTTT. As protein: CAWSRDRVRNDEAFF.

J is TRBJ2-5 and V is TRBV5-1, with 12 positions matching TRBD1. This CDR3 spans 15 amino acids. Germline V gene data show CDR1 as SGHRS and CDR2 as YFSETQ. Trimming took 4 bases from V and 4 from J; bases not matched to a gene: 5. Here the CDR3 DNA reads TGCGCCAGCAGCGATGGGACAGGGGGCGGAGAGACCCAGTACTTC. Translation: CASSDGTGGGETQYF.

The count of this clone is one. The gene calls are TRBV7-2 and TRBJ2-2; 8 bases agree with TRBD2. The germline V gene encodes CDR1 SGHTA and CDR2 FQGNSA. V gave up 5 bases and J gave up 6 bases; unmatched junction bases: 5. The length of the CDR3 is 14 residues. CDR3 loop: CASSAGLGAGELFF. The CDR3 DNA reads as TGTGCCAGCAGCGCGGGACTAGGTGCCGGGGAGCTGTTTTTT.

The chain has TRBV7-8 and TRBJ2-1; 8 nucleotides match TRBD2. V was pared by 5 bases and J by 6 bases, with 9 bases of the junction left unmatched. The CDR3 is made up of 15 amino acids. In germline, CDR1 is SGHVS, CDR2 FQNEAQ. CDR3 sequence (DNA): TGTGCCAGCAGCGGGAAGCGGGAGCGACTCAATGAGCAGTTCTTC. Protein sequence: CASSGKRERLNEQFF.

This rearrangement joins TRBV5-8 to TRBJ1-3; D is unclear. The V gene lost 4 bases and the J gene lost 0 bases, with 5 bases spanning the gap. Germline V gene data show CDR1 as SGHTS and CDR2 as YDEGEE. There are 13 residues in the CDR3. Here the CDR3 reads CASSPLSGNTIYF. The CDR3 bases are TGTGCCAGCAGCCCCCTCTCTGGAAACACCATATATTTT.

The V gene is TRBV4-2, the J gene TRBJ2-5, with 11 bases aligning to TRBD1. CDR1 and CDR2 (germline): LGHNA, YNFKEQ. The V and J ends lost 0 bases and 5 bases, in that order; junction bases with no gene match: 11. CDR3 length equals 18 residues. CDR3 coding DNA: TGTGCCAGCAGCCAAGAAAGGTTAGGACAGGGGGCGACGGAGACCCAGTACTTC. Translation: CASSQERLGQGATETQYF.

The gene calls are TRBV7-2 and TRBJ2-7, with TRBD2 identical over 9 bases. In germline, CDR1 is SGHTA, CDR2 FQGNSA. The CDR3 is made up of 19 amino acids. Germline trimming cut 4 bases from V and 3 bases from J; bases unmatched to any gene: 19. This CDR3 reads CASSSRGLMAGGVGYEQYF. The CDR3 DNA follows: TGTGCCAGCAGCTCCAGGGGCCTTATGGCGGGAGGGGTTGGCTACGAGCAGTACTTC.

The rearrangement joins TRBV11-3 to TRBJ2-7; perhaps TRBD2 as D (5 bases). CDR1 and CDR2 from the germline V gene are SGHNT and YENEEA. Trimming pared 3 bases from V and 3 bases from J, leaving 12 bases between. The CDR3 is made up of 14 amino acids. CDR3 coding DNA: TGTGCCAGCAGCTTGAGTAGGGAGAACTACGAGCAGTACTTC. This encodes CASSLSRENYEQYF.

Here the CDR3 DNA reads TGTGCCAGCAGCCAAGACAGGGGGATTTCTGGCTACACCTTC. Translating it yields CASSQDRGISGYTF. The chain couples TRBV14 to TRBJ1-2; 7 bases line up with TRBD1. The germline CDR1 and CDR2 sequences are SGHDN and FVKESK. V was pared by 0 bases and J by 7 bases, with 5 bases of the junction left unmatched. The CDR3 consists of 14 residues.

The J gene is TRBJ2-5, the V gene TRBV7-9; 9 nucleotides line up with TRBD2. The CDR3 has 16 amino acids. Germline assignment: CDR1 SEHNR and CDR2 FQNEAQ (reference sequence). With 6 bases clipped from V and 5 bases from J, the junction kept 13 bases outside the gene matches. CDR3 sequence reads: CASRGTSSGRTETQYF. As DNA, the CDR3 is TGTGCCAGCAGGGGGACTAGCAGCGGGAGGACGGAGACCCAGTACTTC.

The DNA of the CDR3 is TGTGCCACCAGCGGCCCCGAGTCTTCATATCGGGAGCAGTTCTTC. Translating gives CATSGPESSYREQFF. The chain links TRBV15 to TRBJ2-1; D is ambiguous. This CDR3 comprises 15 residues. Trimming stripped 5 bases from V and 10 bases from J, with 21 bases between. The germline gives CDR1 LNHNV, CDR2 YYDKDF (reference sequence).

V is TRBV5-6 and J is TRBJ2-1; 13 bases agree with TRBD2. Looked up from germline, CDR1 is SGHDT and CDR2 is YYEEEE. The J segment lost 2 bases and the V segment lost 4 bases, leaving 3 bases of the junction unmatched. The CDR3 extends over 16 amino acids. This CDR3 reads CASSPGTSGTYNEQFF. For the CDR3, the DNA is TGTGCCAGCAGCCCAGGGACTAGCGGGACCTACAATGAGCAGTTCTTC.

The V gene is TRBV10-3, the J gene TRBJ2-2, with 7 bases matching TRBD2. After removal of 8 bases from V and 7 bases from J, the junction contained 10 bases not matched to a gene. Germline assignment: CDR1 ENHRY and CDR2 SYGVKD. CDR3 length equals 14 residues. The CDR3: CAIRGVGDGGELFF. The CDR3 DNA is TGTGCCATCCGGGGGGTCGGGGACGGCGGGGAGCTGTTTTTT.

This chain connects TRBV7-8 to TRBJ1-1; no definite D call. The CDR3 extends over 15 amino acids. Germline assignment: CDR1 SGHVS and CDR2 FQNEAQ. V shed 5 bases and J shed 1 base, with 14 bases lying between them. The CDR3 nucleotides are TGTGCCAGCAGCCCTACTTTAGGAGAGAACACTGAAGCTTTCTTT. This translates into CASSPTLGENTEAFF.

Details on this clone: The sample contains more than one DNA sequence encoding this CDR3. The rearrangement uses TRBV9 and TRBJ2-1, with D hard to call. There are 14 residues in the CDR3. V shed 0 bases and J shed 4 bases, with 8 bases lying between them. Germline CDR1 SGDLS, CDR2 YYNGEE. The DNA of the CDR3 is TGTGCCAGCAGCGTAGAGGGCTCTTACAATGAGCAGTTCTTC. Its translation is CASSVEGSYNEQFF. The whole variable domain, filled in from reference TRBV9 and TRBJ2-1, reads DSGVTQTPKHLITATGQRVTLRCSPRSGDLSVYWYQQSLDQGLQFLIQYYNGEERAKGNILERFSAQQFPDLHSELNLSSLELGDSALYFCASSVEGSYNEQFFGPGTRLTVL.